There are many counts of the clone carrying this TCR beta chain. Its antigen remains unidentified. Using its own MiXCR run on the RT-PCR reads, TCRdb lists one record per CDR3 protein. The data show approximately 730,000 distinct CDR3 sequences, approximately 15% seen once. This entry comes from a study of response to subunit inactivated influenza vaccine. Regarding the study as a whole: The authors proposed limited new T cell recruitment per seasonal influenza vaccination.

Source: PBMCs from blood, taken about 14 days before vaccination. This TCR came from a man in his fifties or sixties who received an inactivated influenza vaccine.

The CDR3 reads CASSLWQGVGYTF. Written as DNA, the CDR3 is TGTGCCAGCAGTTTATGGCAGGGGGTCGGCTACACCTTC. This chain uses TRBV12-3 or TRBV12-4 with TRBJ1-2; TRBD1 agrees at 7 bases. The CDR3 length is 13 residues. With 2 bases clipped from V and 8 bases from J, the junction kept 5 bases outside the gene matches.